The rows below give T cell receptor beta chains drawn from one sample of a study of blood T cell repertoires in COVID-19. Sequencing used immunoSEQ multiplex PCR; TCRdb keeps in-frame clones, though not all of them. The data hold 300,000 to 400,000 clones, with roughly 85% observed a single time. The sample comprised peripheral blood. The receptors originated from a human donor in a cohort sampled during active COVID-19. The CDR3 runs from the conserved cysteine through the conserved F or W. Fields, in order: D gene, J gene, V gene, CDR3 protein. A D gene is named only where the DNA matches it firmly.

-	TRBJ1-5	TRBV6-5	CASGWGEGAQPQHF
-	TRBJ2-2	TRBV10-2	CASKWATGELFF
TRBD1	TRBJ2-1	TRBV19	CASSTRDRGTNEQFF
-	TRBJ2-3	TRBV20-1	CSALLGEPQYF
-	TRBJ2-2	TRBV24-1	CATSAPLGQANTGELFF
-	TRBJ2-7	TRBV10-3	CAISDRGEQYF
-	TRBJ2-7	TRBV24-1	CATSDPGQRDEQYF
-	TRBJ2-7	TRBV12-3/TRBV12-4	CASSLDRTYEQYF
-	TRBJ1-2	TRBV29-1	CSVVTQYGYTF
TRBD1	TRBJ2-1	TRBV3-1/TRBV3-2	CASSPWTGLNEQFF
-	TRBJ2-4	TRBV21-1	CASSTRGTGENIQYF
TRBD1	TRBJ2-7	TRBV6-5	CASSFGQGSYEQYF
-	TRBJ2-6	TRBV2	CASSAGRTSGANVLTF
-	TRBJ1-6	TRBV11-2	CASSPGVVENSPLHF
TRBD2	TRBJ2-1	TRBV9	CASSVHWGGDNEQFF
TRBD1	TRBJ2-7	TRBV7-3	CASSFNSRSDRAREQYF
TRBD1	TRBJ2-7	TRBV12-5	CASGRTGDVSYEQYF
TRBD1	TRBJ2-7	TRBV27	CASSPYKGADEQYF
TRBD1	TRBJ1-2	TRBV6-5	CASSSTGVNYGYTF
-	TRBJ2-7	TRBV2	CASHRDKGYEQYF
TRBD2	TRBJ2-2	TRBV4-2	CASSHRLAGGNTGELFF
TRBD1	TRBJ1-5	TRBV6-1	CASSEGQGSVGQPQHF
TRBD1	TRBJ2-1	TRBV3-1/TRBV3-2	CASSHLTGLDNEQFF
-	TRBJ1-1	TRBV5-4	CASSLGHSNTEAFF
-	TRBJ1-1	TRBV24-1	CATRFGTEAFF
-	TRBJ1-2	TRBV7-2	CASSLGGNYGYTF
-	TRBJ2-7	TRBV18	CASSPTGSYEQYF
-	TRBJ2-3	TRBV12-5	CASGLYSGRYF
-	TRBJ1-5	TRBV19	CASTRQGNQPQHF
-	TRBJ2-7	TRBV7-9	CASSHKPGVSPYEQYF
-	TRBJ1-2	TRBV19	CAAAGGGGVYGYTF
TRBD1	TRBJ1-1	TRBV5-5	CASRLGQVNTEAFF
TRBD1	TRBJ1-2	TRBV11-2	CASSLDLRQGGYGYTF
TRBD1	TRBJ1-4	TRBV7-9	CASNPQTPGQKEKLFF
-	TRBJ2-7	TRBV27	CASSLSWQGSYEQYF
-	TRBJ2-7	TRBV6-2/TRBV6-3	CASSLDSSSYEQYF
-	TRBJ1-4	TRBV7-9	CASSLGDRFDEKLFF
-	TRBJ1-3	TRBV30	CAWSVTGPPTIYF
TRBD2	TRBJ2-3	TRBV3-1/TRBV3-2	CASSHRALAGGVYF
TRBD2	TRBJ2-5	TRBV11-3	CASSPGLAGVETQYF
TRBD1	TRBJ1-1	TRBV27	CASSIDRANTEAFF
-	TRBJ2-1	TRBV3-1/TRBV3-2	CASSLSAIGQGDEQFF
TRBD2	TRBJ2-7	TRBV29-1	CSVERERPGLAGLGREQYF
TRBD1	TRBJ1-2	TRBV2	CASSEVQGALGYTF
TRBD2	TRBJ2-3	TRBV2	CASSGLAGSTDTQYF
TRBD1	TRBJ2-1	TRBV19	CASSSGGTGNNEQFF
TRBD1	TRBJ1-2	TRBV2	CASSGTRGRDYGYTF
-	TRBJ1-5	TRBV27	CASSLSALGQPQHF
TRBD2	TRBJ2-7	TRBV6-6	CASTPHGGSYEQYF